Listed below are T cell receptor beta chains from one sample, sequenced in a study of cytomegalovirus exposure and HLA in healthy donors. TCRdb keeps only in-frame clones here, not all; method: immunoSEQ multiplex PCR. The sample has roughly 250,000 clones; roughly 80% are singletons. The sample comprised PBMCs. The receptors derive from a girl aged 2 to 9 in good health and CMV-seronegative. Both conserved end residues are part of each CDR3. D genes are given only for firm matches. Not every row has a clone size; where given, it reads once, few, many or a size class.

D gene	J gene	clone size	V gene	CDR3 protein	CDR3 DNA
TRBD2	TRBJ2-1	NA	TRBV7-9	CASNGLELYNEQFF	TGTGCCAGCAATGGACTAGAGCTTTACAATGAGCAGTTCTTC
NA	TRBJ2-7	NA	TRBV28	CASSDNYEQYF	TGTGCCAGCAGCGACAACTACGAGCAGTACTTC
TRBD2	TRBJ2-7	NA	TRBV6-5	CASSYSRLADAYEQYF	TGTGCCAGCAGTTACTCGAGACTAGCGGATGCCTACGAGCAGTACTTC
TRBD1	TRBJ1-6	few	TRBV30	CAWRIGTGDNSPLHF	TGTGCCTGGAGGATAGGGACAGGCGATAATTCACCCCTCCACTTT
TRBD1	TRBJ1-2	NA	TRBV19	CASRLTGGANYGYTF	TGTGCCAGTAGGCTGACAGGGGGAGCTAACTATGGCTACACCTTC
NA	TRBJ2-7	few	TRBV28	CASSLAGPYEQYF	TGTGCCAGCAGTTTGGCAGGCCCCTACGAGCAGTACTTC
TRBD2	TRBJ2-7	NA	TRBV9	CASSASGRAEEQYF	TGTGCCAGCAGCGCTAGCGGGAGGGCCGAAGAGCAGTACTTC
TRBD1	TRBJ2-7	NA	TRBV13	CASSFDGGQGTYEQYF	TGTGCCAGCAGCTTCGATGGGGGACAGGGGACCTACGAGCAGTACTTC
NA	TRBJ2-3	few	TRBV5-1	CASSAGAGASTDTQYF	TGCGCCAGCAGCGCCGGCGCAGGGGCATCGACAGATACGCAGTATTTT
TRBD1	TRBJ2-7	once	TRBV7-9	CASSGMDRLSSYEQYF	TGTGCCAGCAGCGGAATGGACAGGCTTAGCTCCTACGAGCAGTACTTC
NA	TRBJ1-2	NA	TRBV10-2	CASSDGVGGGYTF	TGCGCCAGCAGTGACGGGGTAGGAGGTGGCTACACCTTC
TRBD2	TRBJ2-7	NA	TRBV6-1	CASSEEGLAWQYF	TGTGCCAGCAGTGAAGAGGGACTAGCGTGGCAGTACTTC
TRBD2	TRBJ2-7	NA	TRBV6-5	CASSYHLAAYEQYF	TGTGCCAGCAGTTACCATCTAGCGGCCTACGAGCAGTACTTC
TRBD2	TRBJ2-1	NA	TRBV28	CASRGLAGGRSYNEQFF	TGTGCCAGCAGAGGACTAGCGGGAGGGCGGTCCTACAATGAGCAGTTCTTC
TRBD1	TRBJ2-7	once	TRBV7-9	CASSGDRGYEQYF	TGTGCCAGCAGCGGGGACAGGGGTTACGAGCAGTACTTC
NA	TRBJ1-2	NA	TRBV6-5	CASSYSIAGYGYTF	TGTGCCAGCAGTTACTCGATAGCAGGGTATGGCTACACCTTC
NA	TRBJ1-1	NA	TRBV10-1	CASSDCGQLEAFF	TGCGCCAGCAGTGATTGTGGGCAGCTTGAAGCTTTCTTT
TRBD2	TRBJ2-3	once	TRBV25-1	CASSEYERGAGDTQYF	TGTGCCAGCAGTGAATATGAGCGGGGGGCTGGAGATACGCAGTATTTT
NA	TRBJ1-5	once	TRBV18	CASSANSGANQPQHF	TGTGCCAGCTCGGCGAACAGCGGAGCGAATCAGCCCCAGCATTTT
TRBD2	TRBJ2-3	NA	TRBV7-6	CASSLSGGVSDTQYF	TGTGCCAGCAGCTTAAGCGGGGGGGTGTCAGATACGCAGTATTTT
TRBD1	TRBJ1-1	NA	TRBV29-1	CSAETGVGTEAFF	TGCAGCGCCGAGACAGGGGTGGGGACTGAAGCTTTCTTT
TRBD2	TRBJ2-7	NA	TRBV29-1	CSVSGSGYEQYF	TGCAGCGTTAGCGGGAGTGGGTACGAGCAGTACTTC
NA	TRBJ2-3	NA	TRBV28	CASSSNPQYF	TGTGCCAGCAGCTCTAACCCGCAGTATTTT
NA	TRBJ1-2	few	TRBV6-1	CATQQGPGNGGYTF	TGTGCCACCCAGCAAGGACCGGGGAATGGAGGCTACACCTTC
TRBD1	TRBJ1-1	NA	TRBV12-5	CASGSPGGGGMNTEAFF	TGTGCTAGTGGTTCCCCGGGAGGGGGCGGCATGAACACTGAAGCTTTCTTT
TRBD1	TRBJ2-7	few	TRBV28	CASSPHRGSYEQYF	TGTGCCAGCAGTCCCCACAGGGGCTCCTACGAGCAGTACTTC
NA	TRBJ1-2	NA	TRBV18	CASSPPKGDPTFSYGYTF	TGTGCCAGCTCACCACCTAAGGGGGACCCAACGTTCTCCTATGGCTACACCTTC
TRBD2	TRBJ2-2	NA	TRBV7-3	CASTSGGTDNTGELFF	TGTGCCAGCACCTCGGGGGGGACGGATAACACCGGGGAGCTGTTTTTT
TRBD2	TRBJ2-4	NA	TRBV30	CAWSVGGGGIGYF	TGTGCCTGGAGTGTAGGCGGGGGGGGGATCGGGTACTTC
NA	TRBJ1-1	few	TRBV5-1	CASSWTVNTEAFF	TGCGCCAGCAGCTGGACAGTGAACACTGAAGCTTTCTTT
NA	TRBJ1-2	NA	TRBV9	CASSPQSVTAYGYTF	TGTGCCAGCAGCCCCCAATCGGTAACAGCTTATGGCTACACCTTC
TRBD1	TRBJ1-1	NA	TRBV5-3	CARSFGQGVGTEAFF	TGTGCCAGAAGCTTCGGACAGGGGGTTGGCACTGAAGCTTTCTTT
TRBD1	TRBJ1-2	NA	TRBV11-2	CASSGHRGPNYGYTF	TGTGCCAGCAGCGGACACAGGGGACCCAACTATGGCTACACCTTC
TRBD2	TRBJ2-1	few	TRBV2	CASSPGGVYNEQFF	TGTGCCAGCAGTCCGGGGGGGGTTTACAATGAGCAGTTCTTC
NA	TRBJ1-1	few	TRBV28	CASSLKISPVLGSEAFF	TGTGCCAGCAGTTTAAAAATTTCGCCAGTGCTAGGATCTGAAGCTTTCTTT
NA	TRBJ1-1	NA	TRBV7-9	CASTLPWMGQTEAFF	TGTGCCAGCACTCTCCCCTGGATGGGGCAGACTGAAGCTTTCTTT
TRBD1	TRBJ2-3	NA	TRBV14	CASSPGTGGGTDTQYF	TGTGCCAGCAGCCCCGGGACAGGGGGCGGCACAGATACGCAGTATTTT